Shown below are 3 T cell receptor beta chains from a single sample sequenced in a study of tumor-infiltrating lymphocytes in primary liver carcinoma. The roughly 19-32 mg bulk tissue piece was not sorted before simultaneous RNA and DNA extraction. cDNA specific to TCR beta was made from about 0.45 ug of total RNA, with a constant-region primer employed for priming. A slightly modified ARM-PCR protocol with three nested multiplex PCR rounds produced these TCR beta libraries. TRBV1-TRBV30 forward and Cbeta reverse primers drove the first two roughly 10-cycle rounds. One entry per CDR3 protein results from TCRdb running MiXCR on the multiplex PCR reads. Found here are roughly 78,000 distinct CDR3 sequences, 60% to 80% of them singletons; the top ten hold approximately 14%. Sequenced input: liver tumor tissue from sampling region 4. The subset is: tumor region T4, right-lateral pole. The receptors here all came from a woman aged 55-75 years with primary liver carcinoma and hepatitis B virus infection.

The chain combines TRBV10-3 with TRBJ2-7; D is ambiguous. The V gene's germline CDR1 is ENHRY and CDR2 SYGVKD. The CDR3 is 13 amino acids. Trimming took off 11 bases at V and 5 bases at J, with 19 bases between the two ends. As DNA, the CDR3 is TGTGCCTCCCAGTCTGGCCCAGACCACGAGCAGTACTTC. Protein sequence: CASQSGPDHEQYF.

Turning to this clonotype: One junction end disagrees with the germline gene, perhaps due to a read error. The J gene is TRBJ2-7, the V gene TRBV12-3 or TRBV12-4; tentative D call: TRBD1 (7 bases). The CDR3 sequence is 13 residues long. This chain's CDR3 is CASSLGGGDEQYF. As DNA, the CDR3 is TGTGCAAGCAGCTTAGGAGGGGGCGACGAGCAGTACTTC.

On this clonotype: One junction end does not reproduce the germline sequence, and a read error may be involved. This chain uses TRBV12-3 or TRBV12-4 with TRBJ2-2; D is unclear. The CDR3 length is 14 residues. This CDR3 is CTSSLTANTGELFF. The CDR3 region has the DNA TGTACCAGCAGTTTAACCGCGAACACTGGGGAGCTGTTTTTT.